This T cell receptor (beta chain) was sequenced for a study of blood T cell repertoires in COVID-19. Original analysis: Nucleated cell counts were estimated from reference gene primer amplification. Clones were read by immunoSEQ multiplex PCR, and TCRdb kept only the in-frame ones, dropping some. V, J and clone size are taken as reported in that table, and D and trimming were inferred from the DNA itself. The sample shows about 150,000 clones, about 79% of them seen only once. Unmatched junction bases numbered 8, after V lost 5 bases and J lost 5 bases. This CDR3 comprises 15 residues. Germline CDR1 is LNHDA and CDR2 is SQIVND (reference sequence).

The receptor's source is a woman between 45 and 60 years old in a cohort sampled during active or convalescent COVID-19. The source material was peripheral blood. The chain carries TRBV19 and TRBJ2-5; 10 positions match TRBD2. The CDR3 sequence is CASSRSGGPLETQYF. The CDR3 DNA is TGTGCCAGTAGTCGTAGCGGGGGGCCACTTGAGACCCAGTACTTC. Together with reference TRBV19 and TRBJ2-5, the CDR3 gives the full variable domain: DGGITQSPKYLFRKEGQNVTLSCEQNLNHDAMYWYRQDPGQGLRLIYYSQIVNDFQKGDIAEGYSVSREKKESFPLTVTSAQKNPTAFYLCASSRSGGPLETQYFGPGTRLLVL.